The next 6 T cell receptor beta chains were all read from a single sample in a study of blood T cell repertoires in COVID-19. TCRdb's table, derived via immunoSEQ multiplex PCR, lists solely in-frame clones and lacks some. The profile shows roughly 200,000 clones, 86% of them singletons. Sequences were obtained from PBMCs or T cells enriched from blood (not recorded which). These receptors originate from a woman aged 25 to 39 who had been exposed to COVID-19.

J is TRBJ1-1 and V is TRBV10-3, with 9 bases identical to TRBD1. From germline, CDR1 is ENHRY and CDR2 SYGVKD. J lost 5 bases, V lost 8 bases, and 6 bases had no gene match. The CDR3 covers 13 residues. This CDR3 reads CAIGTGLDTEAFF. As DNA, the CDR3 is TGTGCCATCGGGACAGGGCTCGATACTGAAGCTTTCTTT.

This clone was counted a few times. CDR3 residues: CASSQDRTGAGGYTF. For the CDR3, the DNA is TGCGCCAGCAGCCAAGATAGGACAGGGGCTGGTGGCTACACCTTC. This chain links TRBV4-1 with TRBJ1-2; the match to TRBD1 covers 9 bases. J was trimmed by 7 bases and V by 0 bases; bases with no gene match: 6. CDR1 and CDR2 (germline): MGHRA, YSYEKL. There are 15 residues in the CDR3.

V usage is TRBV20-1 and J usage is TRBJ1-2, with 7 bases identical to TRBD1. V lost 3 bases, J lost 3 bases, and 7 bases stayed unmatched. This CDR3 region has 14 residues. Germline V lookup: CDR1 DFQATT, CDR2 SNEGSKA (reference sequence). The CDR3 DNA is TGCAGTGCTAGTGGTCGCAGGGGGGACTATGGCTACACCTTC. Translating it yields CSASGRRGDYGYTF.

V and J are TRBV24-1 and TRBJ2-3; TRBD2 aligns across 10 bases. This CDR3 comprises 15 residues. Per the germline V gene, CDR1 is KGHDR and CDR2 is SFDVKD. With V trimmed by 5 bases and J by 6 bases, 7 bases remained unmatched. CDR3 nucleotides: TGTGCCACCAGTGTAGCGGGGGGTGGGGTGGATACGCAGTATTTT. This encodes CATSVAGGGVDTQYF.

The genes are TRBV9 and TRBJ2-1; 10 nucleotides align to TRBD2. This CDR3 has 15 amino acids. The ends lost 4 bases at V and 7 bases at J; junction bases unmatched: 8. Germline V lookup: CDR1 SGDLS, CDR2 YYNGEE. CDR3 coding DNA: TGTGCCAGCAGCTTTACTAGCGGGGATTGGAATGAGCAGTTCTTC. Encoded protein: CASSFTSGDWNEQFF.

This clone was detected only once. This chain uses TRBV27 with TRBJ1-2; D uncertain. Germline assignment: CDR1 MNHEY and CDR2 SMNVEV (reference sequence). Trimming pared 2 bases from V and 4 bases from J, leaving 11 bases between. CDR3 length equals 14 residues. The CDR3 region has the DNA TGTGCCAGCAGTTTAAATCGGGATCCCTATGGCTACACCTTC. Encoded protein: CASSLNRDPYGYTF.